Given below is one T cell receptor beta chain in context. Its antigen is still unknown. The input lacks base qualities; no much larger clone sits a single base away. All of the isolated RNA was reverse transcribed with the High Capacity cDNA Reverse Transcription Kit, so expressed TCRB transcripts were sequenced. Deep immunoSEQ sequencing was applied to naive, central memory and regulatory T cell samples, giving an average of approximately 4 million total reads per sample. Sorted cells were lysed in RLT buffer, and RNA was extracted using DNase-treated RNeasy Micro or Mini kits according to cell number. To prevent cross-contamination, each cell subset was processed individually, whereas patient and healthy donor samples were processed jointly. The immunoSEQ multiplex PCR was used to amplify TCRB sequences from cDNA, yielding 87-bp fragments that span the CDR3 region. Amplicons were sequenced on the Illumina HiSeq platform. As for how the authors treated the data: PCR bias was corrected computationally using synthetic template baselines, and reads within Hamming distance 2 were collapsed, with unmergeable singletons discarded. Reads were aligned to IMGT to assign V, D and J genes, CDR3 length, and insertions or deletions at six rearrangement sites. Clonotype counts were normalized to sorted cell number within each subset before computing true diversity and Gini coefficients with the tcR R package. The overlap coefficient, calculated on TCRB nucleotide sequences, was used to quantify repertoire sharing. What TCRdb holds here is the immuneACCESS table cut down to in-frame rearrangements. Part of the clones is not present; checked against another copy, under half of the missing clones reflect an unresolved V gene, and the others are unexplained. V, J and clone size are those of that table, while D and trimming were read from the DNA. The sample table contains 130,000 or so clones; only one count was recorded for roughly 10% of them. The ten largest account for approximately 0.7% of the sample.

From each donor, a single peripheral blood sample of 90 to 150 mL on average was drawn into heparinised tubes. A BD FACSAria II and a panel including CD45RO, CCR7, CD25, CD127, CD95 and CD27 were used to sort naive, central memory, regulatory and stem cell-like memory CD4+ T cells. All sorted populations exceeded 98% purity. PBMCs were isolated right away by Lymphoprep density gradient centrifugation and were stained directly, without culture. Samples were stained and sorted in pairs, with one healthy donor and one patient per experiment, so that batch effects were minimized. The data originate from a study of beta chain features in type 1 diabetes (dated by TCRdb to about 2018). With regard to the full study: No differences in mean age, gender distribution, total cell number or subset yield were found between patients and healthy donors. In the study, recently diagnosed type 1 diabetes patients and matched healthy donors were compared on the TCRB repertoires of their sorted circulating CD4+ T cell subsets. A total of 100 million to 110 million sorted cells were examined across all samples, and a strong correlation was observed between cell number per subset and RNA yield. Regulatory and stem cell-like memory subsets were isolated from only 8 patients and roughly eight healthy donors, whereas naive and central memory subsets came from all 30 or so donors. Overall study outcomes, separate from this receptor: Shorter templates might be favored by PCR, yet because patient and control samples were amplified and corrected together, any such skew would affect both groups equally. Only small numbers of individuals were included in the HLA sub-analyses, which left unresolved whether HLA type had any influence on TCRB rearrangement. Because cDNA was sequenced instead of genomic DNA, highly expressing activated cells could be over-represented, though the groups showed no difference in activation or CD3 levels. Type 1 diabetes patients showed a moderate but significant shortening of TCRB CDR3 length in all four CD4+ subsets. Naive, central memory and regulatory TCRB repertoires appeared to be more similar among patients than among healthy donors. At VDJ recombination sites, type 1 diabetes patients had fewer insertions and more deleted nucleotides, which implies abnormalities in thymic rearrangement.

The CDR3 has 12 amino acids, counting the end cysteine and phenylalanine. This entry keeps only the CDR3 DNA: 36 bases, framed from base 1. V sheds 7 bases and J sheds 4 bases, leaving 11 bases between their ends. The chain couples TRBV23-1 to TRBJ2-7; a weak D assignment points to TRBD1 (6 bases agree). TRBV23-1 qualifies as an ORF whose function is uncertain. The specimen sequenced was central memory CD4+ T cells from blood. This sequence originates from a man aged 25-40 years with type 1 diabetes. The DNA is as follows: TGCGCCAGCAAGGGGGATAGATACGAGCAGTACTTC. Translated, it gives CASKGDRYEQYF.